A selection of T cell receptor beta chains follows, all from one sample in a study of T-cell memory formation after mild COVID-19. TCRdb analysed the 5' RACE reads with MiXCR anew, one entry per CDR3 protein. The profile shows about 55,000 distinct CDR3 sequences, about a quarter of them singletons. Sequencing input: PBMCs or a T cell subset sorted from them (not recorded which). These receptors originate from a man aged 18 to 29 who had mild COVID-19 (a few samples of this study predate the infection). Cell type and time point are not known. Each CDR3 is given with its conserved first and last residue. D genes are given only for firm matches. Clone size is not always given. Where it is, it says once, few, many or a class for expanded clones.

clone size	J gene	V gene	D gene	CDR3 DNA	CDR3 protein
few	TRBJ2-1	TRBV9	NA	TGTGCCAGCAGCGCCGGCCAACGCTCCTACAATGAGCAGTTCTTC	CASSAGQRSYNEQFF
few	TRBJ2-3	TRBV7-2	TRBD1	TGTGCCAGCAGCCCACGGGAAACAGGGGCGGATACGCAGTATTTT	CASSPRETGADTQYF
NA	TRBJ2-3	TRBV9	NA	TGTGCCAGCAGCGGACCTCCTGGCGGGGCCACAGATACGCAGTATTTT	CASSGPPGGATDTQYF
NA	TRBJ2-3	TRBV9	TRBD1	TGTGCCAGCAGCCCCCACCCCCAGGGGGCCACAGATACGCAGTATTTT	CASSPHPQGATDTQYF
NA	TRBJ2-1	TRBV28	NA	TGTGCCAGCAGTTTAAGCGTTACCTACAATGAGCAGTTCTTC	CASSLSVTYNEQFF
few	TRBJ2-1	TRBV6-5	TRBD1	TGTGCCAGCAGTTTAAACGACAGGGACAATGAGCAGTTCTTC	CASSLNDRDNEQFF
few	TRBJ2-6	TRBV29-1	NA	TGCAGCGCGTCTCTGTCTGGGGCCAACGTCCTGACTTTC	CSASLSGANVLTF
NA	TRBJ1-2	TRBV27	TRBD1	TGTGCCAGCAGTTCCCACATGGTGACAGGGCCGGGCTACACCTTC	CASSSHMVTGPGYTF
NA	TRBJ1-1	TRBV10-3	TRBD1	TGTGCCATCAGGGGGGGACAGGGGCCTTCGACTGAAGCTTTCTTT	CAIRGGQGPSTEAFF
medium-sized	TRBJ2-7	TRBV5-1	NA	TGCGCCAGCAGCTTGGAGGGGGTAGAGGGCCACGAGCAGTACTTC	CASSLEGVEGHEQYF
NA	TRBJ2-1	TRBV29-1	TRBD2	TGCAGCGTTGAATTGCGGGGGAGTGAGCAGTTCTTC	CSVELRGSEQFF
NA	TRBJ1-2	TRBV7-9	TRBD1	TGTGCCAGCAGAGCGACAGGGCGTTTTACCTTC	CASRATGRFTF
NA	TRBJ2-7	TRBV15	NA	TGTGCCACCAGCAGAGACAGCTCCTACGAGCAGTACTTC	CATSRDSSYEQYF
NA	TRBJ2-5	TRBV5-1	NA	TGCGCCAGCAGCAACCCGGGCAAGGGTTTAGAGACCCAGTACTTC	CASSNPGKGLETQYF
NA	TRBJ2-3	TRBV7-3	NA	TGTGCCAGCAGCTTAACGGACGGTTGGAGTACGCAGTATTTT	CASSLTDGWSTQYF
few	TRBJ2-5	TRBV7-8	TRBD1	TGTGCCAGCAGCTTACGACAGGGGAATGGAGTCCAAGAGACCCAGTACTTC	CASSLRQGNGVQETQYF
few	TRBJ2-5	TRBV4-3	NA	TGCGCCAGCAGCCCAGGGGTCTGGCGGGGGAGTCAAGAGACCCAGTACTTC	CASSPGVWRGSQETQYF
NA	TRBJ1-2	TRBV20-1	NA	TGCAGTGCTAGAGATTATCGCAGGGCCGTAAGAAACTATGGCTACACCTTC	CSARDYRRAVRNYGYTF
NA	TRBJ2-2	TRBV7-6	NA	TGTGCCAGCAGCTTAGCAAGTGGTCCAGGCGGAACCGGGGAGCTGTTTTTT	CASSLASGPGGTGELFF
few	TRBJ2-3	TRBV7-9	NA	TGTGCCAGCAGCTTATACGGGGGCAGCACAGATACGCAGTATTTT	CASSLYGGSTDTQYF
many	TRBJ2-1	TRBV5-1	NA	TGCGCCAGCAGCTTCAGGGGATTCTACAATGAGCAGTTCTTC	CASSFRGFYNEQFF
many	TRBJ2-5	TRBV29-1	NA	TGCAGCGTTGAAGGGCGCGAGGGAGAGACCCAGTACTTC	CSVEGREGETQYF
few	TRBJ2-1	TRBV29-1	NA	TGCAGCGTGGGAACCAGTGAGCAGTTCTTC	CSVGTSEQFF
NA	TRBJ1-1	TRBV7-8	NA	TGTGCCAGCAGCTTCTTACCGATACGTGAGGACACTGAAGCTTTCTTT	CASSFLPIREDTEAFF
NA	TRBJ1-2	TRBV12-3/TRBV12-4	NA	TGTGCCAGCAGGAGTATTACCGGCTACACCTTC	CASRSITGYTF
few	TRBJ1-1	TRBV9	TRBD1	TGTGCCAGCAGCGTTCTGACAGGGGGGAACACTGAAGCTTTCTTT	CASSVLTGGNTEAFF
NA	TRBJ2-2	TRBV29-1	TRBD2	TGCAGCGCGGGGGGAGCAGGGATGAACACCGGGGAGCTGTTTTTT	CSAGGAGMNTGELFF
few	TRBJ1-1	TRBV6-1	NA	TGTGCCACCGACTCCAAGGAGACCCACACTGAAGCTTTCTTT	CATDSKETHTEAFF
few	TRBJ2-7	TRBV6-2/TRBV6-3	NA	TGTGCCAGCAGTCCCGCGTACGAGCAGTACTTC	CASSPAYEQYF